At least ten counts were recorded for the clone carrying this T cell receptor (beta chain). These data come from a study of CDR3 diversity in severe acne. V was shortened by 9 bases and J by 6 bases, with 23 bases between the two germline ends. Germline CDR1 reads SGHAT; CDR2 reads FQNNGV. This CDR3 is 15 amino acids long. TCRdb processed the PCR reads anew with MiXCR; each CDR3 protein has one entry. Here the sample spans approximately 84,000 distinct CDR3 sequences, under 65% being singletons. The sample comprised blood. The gene calls are TRBV11-2 and TRBJ1-2, with a weak D call TRBD1 (6 bases). This TCR came from a male donor in good health, without acne. CDR3 sequence: CASQGQSLLGHGYTF. DNA of the CDR3: TGTGCCAGTCAGGGACAATCCCTTCTAGGGCATGGCTACACCTTC.